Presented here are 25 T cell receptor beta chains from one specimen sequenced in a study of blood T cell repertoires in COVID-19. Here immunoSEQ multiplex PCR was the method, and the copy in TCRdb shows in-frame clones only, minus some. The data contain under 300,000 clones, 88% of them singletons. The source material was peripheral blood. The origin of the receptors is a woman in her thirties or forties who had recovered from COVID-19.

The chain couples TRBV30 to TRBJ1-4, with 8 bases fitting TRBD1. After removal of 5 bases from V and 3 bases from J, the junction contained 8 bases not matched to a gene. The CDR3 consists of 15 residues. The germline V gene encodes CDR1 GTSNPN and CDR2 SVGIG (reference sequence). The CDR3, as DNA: TGTGCCTGGGACGGACAGGGACGAGCTAATGAAAAACTGTTTTTT. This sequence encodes CAWDGQGRANEKLFF.

The CDR3 DNA is TGTGCCACCAGTGACCTCGGGGCTGGGGCCAACGTCCTGACTTTC. This encodes CATSDLGAGANVLTF. This rearrangement joins TRBV24-1 to TRBJ2-6, with D possibly TRBD2 on 5 matching bases. This CDR3 has 15 residues. Germline values: CDR1 KGHDR, CDR2 SFDVKD. With 4 bases removed from V and 2 bases from J, the gap between germline ends came to 8 bases.

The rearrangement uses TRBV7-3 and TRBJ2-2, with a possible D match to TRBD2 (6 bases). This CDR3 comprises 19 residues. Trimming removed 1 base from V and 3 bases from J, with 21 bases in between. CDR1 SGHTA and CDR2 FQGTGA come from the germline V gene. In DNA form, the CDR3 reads TGTGCCAGCAGCTTAAATAGGGGTGTGATAGCGGCACACACCGGGGAGCTGTTTTTT. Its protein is CASSLNRGVIAAHTGELFF. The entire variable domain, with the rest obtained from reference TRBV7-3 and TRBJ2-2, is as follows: GAGVSQTPSNKVTEKGKYVELRCDPISGHTALYWYRQSLGQGPEFLIYFQGTGAADDSGLPNDRFFAVRPEGSVSTLKIQRTERGDSAVYLCASSLNRGVIAAHTGELFFGEGSRLTVL.

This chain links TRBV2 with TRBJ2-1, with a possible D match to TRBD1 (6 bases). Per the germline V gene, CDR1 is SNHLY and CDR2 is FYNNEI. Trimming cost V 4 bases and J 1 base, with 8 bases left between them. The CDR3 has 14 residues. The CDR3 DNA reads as TGTGCCAGCAGTGGTGGACAGTCCTACAATGAGCAGTTCTTC. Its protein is CASSGGQSYNEQFF.

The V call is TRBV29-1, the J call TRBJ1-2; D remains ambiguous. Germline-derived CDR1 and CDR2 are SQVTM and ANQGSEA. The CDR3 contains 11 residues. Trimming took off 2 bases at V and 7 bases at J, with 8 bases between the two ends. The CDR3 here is CSVELAGGYTF. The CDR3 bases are TGCAGCGTTGAATTGGCGGGTGGCTACACCTTC.

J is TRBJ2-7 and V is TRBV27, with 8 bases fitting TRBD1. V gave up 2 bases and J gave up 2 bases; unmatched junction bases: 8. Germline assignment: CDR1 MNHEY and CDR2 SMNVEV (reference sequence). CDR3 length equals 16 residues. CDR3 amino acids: CASSLPRGRGAYEQYF. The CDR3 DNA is TGTGCCAGCAGTTTACCCAGGGGGCGAGGCGCCTACGAGCAGTACTTC.

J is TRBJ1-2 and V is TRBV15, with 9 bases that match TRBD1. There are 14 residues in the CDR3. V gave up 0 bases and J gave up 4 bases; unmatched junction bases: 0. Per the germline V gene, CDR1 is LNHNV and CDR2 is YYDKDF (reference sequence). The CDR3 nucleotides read TGTGCCACCAGCAGAGAGGGACAGGGCTATGGCTACACCTTC. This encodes CATSREGQGYGYTF.

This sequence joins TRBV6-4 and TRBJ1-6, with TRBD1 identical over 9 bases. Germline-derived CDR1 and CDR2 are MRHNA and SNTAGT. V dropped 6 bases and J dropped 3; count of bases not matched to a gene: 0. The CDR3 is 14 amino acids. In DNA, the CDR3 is TGTGCCAGCAGGGGACAGGGCTATAATTCACCCCTCCACTTT. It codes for CASRGQGYNSPLHF.

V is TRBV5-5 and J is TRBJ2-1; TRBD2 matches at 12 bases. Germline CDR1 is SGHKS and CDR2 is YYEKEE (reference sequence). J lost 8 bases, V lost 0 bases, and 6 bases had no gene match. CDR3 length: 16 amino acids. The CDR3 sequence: CASSLGASGRVDEQFF. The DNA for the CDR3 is TGTGCCAGCAGCTTGGGTGCTAGCGGGAGGGTGGATGAGCAGTTCTTC. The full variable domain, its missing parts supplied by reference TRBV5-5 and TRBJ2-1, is DAGVTQSPTHLIKTRGQQVTLRCSPISGHKSVSWYQQVLGQGPQFIFQYYEKEERGRGNFPDRFSARQFPNYSSELNVNALLLGDSALYLCASSLGASGRVDEQFFGPGTRLTVL.

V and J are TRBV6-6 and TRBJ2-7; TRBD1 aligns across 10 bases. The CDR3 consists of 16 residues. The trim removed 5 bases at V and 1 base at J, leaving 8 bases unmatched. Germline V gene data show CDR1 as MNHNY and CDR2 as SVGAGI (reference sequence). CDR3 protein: CASSRAGTGVSYEQYF. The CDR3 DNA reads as TGTGCCAGCAGTCGAGCCGGGACAGGGGTGTCCTACGAGCAGTACTTC.

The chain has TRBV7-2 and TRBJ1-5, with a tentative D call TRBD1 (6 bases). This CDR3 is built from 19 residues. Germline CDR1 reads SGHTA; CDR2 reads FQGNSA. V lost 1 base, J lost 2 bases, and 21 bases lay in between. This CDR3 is CASSLGGGQGNRGNQPQHF. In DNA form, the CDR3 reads TGTGCCAGCAGCTTAGGAGGCGGTCAGGGGAATCGGGGCAATCAGCCCCAGCATTTT. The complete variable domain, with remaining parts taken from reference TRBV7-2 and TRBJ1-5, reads GAGVSQSPSNKVTEKGKDVELRCDPISGHTALYWYRQSLGQGLEFLIYFQGNSAPDKSGLPSDRFSAERTGGSVSTLTIQRTQQEDSAVYLCASSLGGGQGNRGNQPQHFGDGTRLSIL.

DNA for the CDR3: TGTGCCAGCAGCGTAGGGTTTGTTGGGGGGACGTATGGCTACACCTTC. This translates into CASSVGFVGGTYGYTF. V and J are TRBV9 and TRBJ1-2; D may be TRBD1 (5 bases). The ends were cut back, 0 bases at V and 5 bases at J, with 17 bases in the middle. Germline assignment: CDR1 SGDLS and CDR2 YYNGEE. The CDR3 length is 16 residues.

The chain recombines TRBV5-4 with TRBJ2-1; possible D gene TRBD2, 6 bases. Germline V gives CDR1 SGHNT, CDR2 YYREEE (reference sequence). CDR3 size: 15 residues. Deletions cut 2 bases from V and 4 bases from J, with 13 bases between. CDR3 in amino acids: CASSFASATYNEQFF. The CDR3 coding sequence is TGTGCCAGCAGCTTTGCTAGCGCCACATACAATGAGCAGTTCTTC.

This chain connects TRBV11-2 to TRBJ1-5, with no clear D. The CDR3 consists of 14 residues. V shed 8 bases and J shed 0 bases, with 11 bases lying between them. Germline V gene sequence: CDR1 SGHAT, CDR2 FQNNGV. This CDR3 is CASSRSVSNQPQHF. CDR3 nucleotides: TGTGCCAGCTCCAGGTCGGTTAGCAATCAGCCCCAGCATTTT.

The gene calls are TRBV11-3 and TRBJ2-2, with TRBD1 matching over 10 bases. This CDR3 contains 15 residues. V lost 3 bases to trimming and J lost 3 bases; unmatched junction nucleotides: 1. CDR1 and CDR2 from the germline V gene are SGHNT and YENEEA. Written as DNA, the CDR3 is TGTGCCAGCAGCTTTGGGACAGGGGACACCGGGGAGCTGTTTTTT. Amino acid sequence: CASSFGTGDTGELFF.

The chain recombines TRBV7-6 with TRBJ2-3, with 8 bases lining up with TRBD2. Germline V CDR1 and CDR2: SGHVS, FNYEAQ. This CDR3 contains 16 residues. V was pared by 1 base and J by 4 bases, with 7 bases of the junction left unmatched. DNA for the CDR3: TGTGCCAGCAGCTTAGGGGCGGGAGGAGGGGCAGATACGCAGTATTTT. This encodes CASSLGAGGGADTQYF.

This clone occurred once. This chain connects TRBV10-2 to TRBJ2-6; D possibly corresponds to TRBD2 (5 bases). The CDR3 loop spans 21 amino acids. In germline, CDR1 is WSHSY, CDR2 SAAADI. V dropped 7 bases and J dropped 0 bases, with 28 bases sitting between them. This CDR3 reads CASTPGSTGQIRGSGANVLTF. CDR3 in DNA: TGCGCCAGCACCCCGGGGAGTACCGGCCAAATCCGCGGCTCTGGGGCCAACGTCCTGACTTTC.

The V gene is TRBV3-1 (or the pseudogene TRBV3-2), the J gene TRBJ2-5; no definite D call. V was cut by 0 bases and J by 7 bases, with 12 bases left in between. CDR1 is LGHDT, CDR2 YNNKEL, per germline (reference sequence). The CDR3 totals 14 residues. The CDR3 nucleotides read TGTGCCAGCAGCCAAGACATTCTGGTCGGGACCCAGTACTTC. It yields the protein CASSQDILVGTQYF.

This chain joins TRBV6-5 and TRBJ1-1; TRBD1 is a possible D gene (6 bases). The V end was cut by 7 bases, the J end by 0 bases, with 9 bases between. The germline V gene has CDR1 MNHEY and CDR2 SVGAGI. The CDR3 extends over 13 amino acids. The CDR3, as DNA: TGTGCCAGCACCCAGGGGATGAACACTGAAGCTTTCTTT. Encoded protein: CASTQGMNTEAFF.

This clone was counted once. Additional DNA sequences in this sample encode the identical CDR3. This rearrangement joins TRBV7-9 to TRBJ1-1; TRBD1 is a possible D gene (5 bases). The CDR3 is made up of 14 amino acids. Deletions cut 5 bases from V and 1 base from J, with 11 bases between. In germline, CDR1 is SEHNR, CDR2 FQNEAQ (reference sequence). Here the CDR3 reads CASSPRVGNTEAFF. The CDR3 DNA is TGTGCCAGCAGCCCCAGGGTGGGGAACACTGAAGCTTTCTTT.

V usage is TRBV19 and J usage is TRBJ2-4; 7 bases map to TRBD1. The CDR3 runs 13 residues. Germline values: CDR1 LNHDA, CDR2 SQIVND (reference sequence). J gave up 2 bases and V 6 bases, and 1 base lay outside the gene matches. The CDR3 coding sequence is TGTGCCAGTAGGGGACAGTCCAAAAACATTCAGTACTTC. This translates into CASRGQSKNIQYF.

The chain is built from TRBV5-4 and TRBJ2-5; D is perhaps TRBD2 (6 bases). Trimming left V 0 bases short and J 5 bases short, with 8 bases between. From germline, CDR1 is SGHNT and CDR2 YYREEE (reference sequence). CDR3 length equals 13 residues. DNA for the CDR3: TGTGCCAGCAGCTTGGGGCTAGCGGAGACCCAGTACTTC. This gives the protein CASSLGLAETQYF.

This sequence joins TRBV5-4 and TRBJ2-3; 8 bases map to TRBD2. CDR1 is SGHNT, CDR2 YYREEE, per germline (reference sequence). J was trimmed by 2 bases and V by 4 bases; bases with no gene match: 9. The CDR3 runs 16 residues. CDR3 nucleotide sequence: TGTGCCAGCAGCCCTTCTCGGGAGGGCCACACAGATACGCAGTATTTT. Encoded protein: CASSPSREGHTDTQYF.

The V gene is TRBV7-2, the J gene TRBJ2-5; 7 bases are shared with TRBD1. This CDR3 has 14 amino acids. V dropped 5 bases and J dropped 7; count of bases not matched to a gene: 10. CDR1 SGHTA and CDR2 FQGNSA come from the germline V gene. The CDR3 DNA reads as TGTGCCAGCAGCGGCCGGGACAGACCTTGGACCCAGTACTTC. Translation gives CASSGRDRPWTQYF.

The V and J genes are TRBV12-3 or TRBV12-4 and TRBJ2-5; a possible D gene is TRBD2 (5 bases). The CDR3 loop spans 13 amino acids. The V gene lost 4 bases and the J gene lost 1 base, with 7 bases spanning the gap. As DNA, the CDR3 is TGTGCCAGCAGTTGGACTGGCCAAGAGACCCAGTACTTC. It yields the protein CASSWTGQETQYF.